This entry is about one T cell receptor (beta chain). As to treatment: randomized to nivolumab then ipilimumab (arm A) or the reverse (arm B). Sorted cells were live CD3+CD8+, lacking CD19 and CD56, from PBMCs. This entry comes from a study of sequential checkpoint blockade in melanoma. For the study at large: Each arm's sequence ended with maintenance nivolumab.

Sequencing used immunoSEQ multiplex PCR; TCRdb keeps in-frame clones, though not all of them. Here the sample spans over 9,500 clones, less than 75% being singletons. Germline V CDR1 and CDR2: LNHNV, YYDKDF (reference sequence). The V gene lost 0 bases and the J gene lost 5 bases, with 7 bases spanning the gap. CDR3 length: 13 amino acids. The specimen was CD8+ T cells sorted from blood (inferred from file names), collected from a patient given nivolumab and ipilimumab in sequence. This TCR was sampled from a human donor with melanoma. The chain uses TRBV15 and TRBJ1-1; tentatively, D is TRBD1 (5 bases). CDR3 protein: CATSRDRGTEAFF. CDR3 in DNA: TGTGCCACCAGCAGAGATCGGGGGACTGAAGCTTTCTTT.